This TCR beta chain appears in the sequencing data of a study of blood T cell repertoires in COVID-19. Study context: COVID-19 samples from acute and convalescent phases originated in the United States, Italy and Spain.

Participants were placed into cohorts based on the clinical history they reported. This clone has a handful of counts. Germline V gives CDR1 ENHRY, CDR2 SYGVKD. This CDR3 spans 12 amino acids. The V and J ends lost 4 bases and 7 bases, in that order; junction bases with no gene match: 2. The method was immunoSEQ multiplex PCR; TCRdb's version includes in-frame clones alone and lacks a portion of them. The sample carries roughly 250,000 clones, approximately 91% recorded once. This sequence originates from a woman aged 40 to 49 with acute COVID-19. The sample comprised PBMCs or T cells enriched from blood (not recorded which). This chain joins TRBV10-3 and TRBJ2-7; 9 positions match TRBD2. CDR3 nucleotide sequence: TGTGCCATCAGTGGGCTAGCGGGGGAGCAGTACTTC. This sequence encodes CAISGLAGEQYF.